Following are 9 T cell receptor beta chains from one sample sequenced in a study of Ad26.COV2.S vaccination and SARS-CoV-2 variants. The treatment denotes: around 19 received Ad26.COV2.S at low or high dose, single or two shots; 5 received placebo; per-sample allocation not given. Sampling was performed 63 days after the first vaccine or placebo injection. TCRdb's copy holds only in-frame clones and misses some; the assay was immunoSEQ multiplex PCR. This sample has about 350,000 clones; roughly 85% occur once, and the top ten carry about 3.3%. Here the sequenced sample was peripheral blood, taken in a trial of Ad26.COV2.S vaccine versus placebo. Receptors originate from a person aged 18-60 years who received the Ad26.COV2.S COVID-19 vaccine or a placebo.

The rearrangement joins TRBV3-1 (or the pseudogene TRBV3-2) to TRBJ2-3; the D is unclear. Germline assignment: CDR1 LGHDT and CDR2 YNNKEL (reference sequence). There are 12 residues in the CDR3. V lost 0 bases and J lost 12, with 10 bases in between. The CDR3 here is CASSQDPTSQYF. The CDR3 DNA follows: TGTGCCAGCAGCCAAGATCCGACCTCCCAGTATTTT.

J is TRBJ2-6 and V is TRBV19; D unresolved. Per the germline V gene, CDR1 is LNHDA and CDR2 is SQIVND (reference sequence). V shed 4 bases and J shed 0 bases, with 10 bases lying between them. The CDR3 runs 16 residues. The CDR3 DNA reads as TGTGCCAGTAGTAGGGCAGCGAGCTCTGGGGCCAACGTCCTGACTTTC. Its translation: CASSRAASSGANVLTF.

This clone was counted between two and nine times. The chain joins TRBV7-6 to TRBJ1-6; D is ambiguous. This CDR3 comprises 14 residues. Germline loops: CDR1 SGHVS, CDR2 FNYEAQ. Trimming left V 2 bases short and J 7 bases short, with 9 bases between. The CDR3 loop reads CASSLSRLNSPLHF. The CDR3 region has the DNA TGTGCCAGCAGCTTATCTCGGTTGAATTCACCCCTCCACTTT.

The rearrangement joins TRBV18 to TRBJ1-3; tentative D call: TRBD1 (6 bases). This CDR3 spans 16 amino acids. The germline gives CDR1 KGHSH, CDR2 LQKENI. V was trimmed by 3 bases and J by 0 bases, leaving 12 bases between them. The DNA for the CDR3 is TGTGCCAGCTCACCGCGACAGGTATCCTCTGGAAACACCATATATTTT. This sequence encodes CASSPRQVSSGNTIYF.

This chain uses TRBV7-9 with TRBJ2-7; TRBD1 matches 8 bases. CDR3 size: 14 residues. Germline V gene data show CDR1 as SEHNR and CDR2 as FQNEAQ (reference sequence). J was trimmed by 8 bases and V by 4 bases; bases with no gene match: 10. The CDR3 loop is CASSSDRVGWKQYF. The CDR3 DNA reads TGTGCCAGCAGCTCGGACAGGGTGGGCTGGAAGCAGTACTTC. Full variable domain (remainder filled in from reference TRBV7-9 and TRBJ2-7): DTGVSQNPRHKITKRGQNVTFRCDPISEHNRLYWYRQTLGQGPEFLTYFQNEAQLEKSRLLSDRFSAERPKGSFSTLEIQRTEQGDSAMYLCASSSDRVGWKQYFGPGTRLTVT.

The chain employs TRBV19 and TRBJ2-1, with 8 bases lining up with TRBD1. The CDR3 has 12 residues. Germline V gene sequence: CDR1 LNHDA, CDR2 SQIVND (reference sequence). Trimming removed 4 bases from V and 7 bases from J; junction bases left unmatched: 0. The CDR3 nucleotides are TGTGCCAGTAGTAGGACAGGGAATGAGCAGTTCTTC. It codes for CASSRTGNEQFF.

V gene TRBV18 combines with J gene TRBJ1-2, with D perhaps matching TRBD1 (6 bases). Looked up from germline, CDR1 is KGHSH and CDR2 is LQKENI. V was shortened by 2 bases and J by 4 bases, with 11 bases between the two germline ends. The CDR3 is 14 amino acids. The CDR3 region is CASSPEGGIYGYTF. In DNA, the CDR3 is TGTGCCAGCTCACCAGAAGGGGGAATCTATGGCTACACCTTC.

The chain links TRBV11-2 to TRBJ2-5, with D hard to call. V was clipped by 0 bases and J by 4 bases, with 12 bases between them. The CDR3 sequence is 15 residues long. The germline CDR1 and CDR2 sequences are SGHAT and FQNNGV. The CDR3 DNA reads as TGTGCCAGCAGCTTAGATGGTAGGGTGGGAGAGACCCAGTACTTC. Protein sequence: CASSLDGRVGETQYF. Full variable domain (rest looked up from reference TRBV11-2 and TRBJ2-5): EAGVAQSPRYKIIEKRQSVAFWCNPISGHATLYWYQQILGQGPKLLIQFQNNGVVDDSQLPKDRFSAERLKGVDSTLKIQPAKLEDSAVYLCASSLDGRVGETQYFGPGTRLLVL.

J is TRBJ2-7 and V is TRBV3-1 (or the pseudogene TRBV3-2); the D is unclear. CDR1 and CDR2 (germline): LGHDT, YNNKEL (reference sequence). CDR3 size: 15 residues. V shed 4 bases and J shed 2 bases, with 15 bases lying between them. CDR3 nucleotide sequence: TGTGCCAGCAGCCCGCGCGCAGGACCACCCTACGAGCAGTACTTC. The encoded protein is CASSPRAGPPYEQYF.